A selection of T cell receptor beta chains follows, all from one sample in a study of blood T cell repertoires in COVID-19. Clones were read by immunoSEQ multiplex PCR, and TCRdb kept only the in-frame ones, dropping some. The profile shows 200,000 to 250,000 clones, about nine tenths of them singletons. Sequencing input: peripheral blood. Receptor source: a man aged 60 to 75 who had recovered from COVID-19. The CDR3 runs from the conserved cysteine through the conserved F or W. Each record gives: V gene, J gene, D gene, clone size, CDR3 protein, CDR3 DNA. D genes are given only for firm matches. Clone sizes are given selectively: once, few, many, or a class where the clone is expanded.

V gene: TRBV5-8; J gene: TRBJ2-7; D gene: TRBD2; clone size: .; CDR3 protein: CASRRRGGSYEQYF; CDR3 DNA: TGTGCCAGCAGAAGACGGGGGGGCTCCTACGAGCAGTACTTC
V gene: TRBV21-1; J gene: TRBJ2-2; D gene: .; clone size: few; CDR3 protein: CASSTPSPVSGRKSGELFF; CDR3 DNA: TGTGCCAGCAGCACCCCTAGCCCTGTTAGCGGGAGAAAAAGCGGGGAGCTGTTTTTT
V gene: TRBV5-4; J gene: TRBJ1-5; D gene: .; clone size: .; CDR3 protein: CASSLDEGSQQPQHF; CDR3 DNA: TGTGCCAGCAGCTTGGATGAGGGTTCGCAACAGCCCCAGCATTTT
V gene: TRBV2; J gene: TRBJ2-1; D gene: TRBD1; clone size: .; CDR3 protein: CATRDSYNEQFF; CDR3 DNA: TGTGCCACCCGGGACAGCTACAATGAGCAGTTCTTC
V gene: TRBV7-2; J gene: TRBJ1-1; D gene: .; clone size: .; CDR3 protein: CASSELKNTEAFF; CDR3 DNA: TGTGCCAGCAGCGAACTCAAGAACACTGAAGCTTTCTTT
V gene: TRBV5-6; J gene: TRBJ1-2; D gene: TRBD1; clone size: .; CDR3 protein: CASRGQRMASYYGYTF; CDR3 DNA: TGTGCCAGCAGGGGACAGCGGATGGCATCGTACTATGGCTACACCTTC
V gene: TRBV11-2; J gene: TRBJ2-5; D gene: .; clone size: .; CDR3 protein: CASSVDQETQYF; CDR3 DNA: TGTGCCAGCAGCGTCGACCAAGAGACCCAGTACTTC
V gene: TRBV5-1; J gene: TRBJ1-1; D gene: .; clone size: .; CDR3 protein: CASSTTGFNTEAFF; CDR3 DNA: TGCGCCAGCAGTACAACAGGGTTTAACACTGAAGCTTTCTTT
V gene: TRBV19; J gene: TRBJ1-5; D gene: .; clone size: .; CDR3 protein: CASRSTGTTKLYSNQPQHF; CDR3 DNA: TGTGCCAGTAGGTCAACAGGGACGACGAAACTCTATAGCAATCAGCCCCAGCATTTT
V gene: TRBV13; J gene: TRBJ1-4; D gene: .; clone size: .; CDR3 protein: CASSFGANEKLFF; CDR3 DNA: TGTGCCAGCAGCTTTGGAGCTAATGAAAAACTGTTTTTT
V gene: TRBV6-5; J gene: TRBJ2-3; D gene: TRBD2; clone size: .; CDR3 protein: CASKRSGNTDTQYF; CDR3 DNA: TGTGCCAGCAAGCGTAGCGGGAATACAGATACGCAGTATTTT
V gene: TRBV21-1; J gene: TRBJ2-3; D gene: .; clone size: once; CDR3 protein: CASSWVGQGQADTQYF; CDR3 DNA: TGTGCCAGCAGCTGGGTAGGACAGGGGCAGGCAGATACGCAGTATTTT
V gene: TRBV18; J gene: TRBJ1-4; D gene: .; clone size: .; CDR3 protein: CASSPSGVGEKLFF; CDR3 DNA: TGTGCCAGCTCACCAAGTGGAGTTGGGGAAAAACTGTTTTTT
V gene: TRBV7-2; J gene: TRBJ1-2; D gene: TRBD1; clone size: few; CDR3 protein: CASSLDRGRDYGYTF; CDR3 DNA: TGTGCCAGCAGCTTAGACAGGGGGAGAGACTATGGCTACACCTTC
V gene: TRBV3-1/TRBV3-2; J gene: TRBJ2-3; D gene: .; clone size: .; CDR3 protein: CASSRAGQGTDTQYF; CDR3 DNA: TGTGCCAGCAGCCGGGCGGGGCAGGGAACAGATACGCAGTATTTT
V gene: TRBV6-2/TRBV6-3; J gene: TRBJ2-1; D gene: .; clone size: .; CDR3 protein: CASSYYRNEQFF; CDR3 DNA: TGTGCCAGCAGTTACTATAGAAATGAGCAGTTCTTC
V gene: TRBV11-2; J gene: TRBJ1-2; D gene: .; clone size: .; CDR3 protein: CASSLSGYGYTF; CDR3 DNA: TGTGCCAGCAGCTTATCCGGCTATGGCTACACCTTC
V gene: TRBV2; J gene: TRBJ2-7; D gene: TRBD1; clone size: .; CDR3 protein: CAGDRQGSYEQYF; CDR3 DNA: TGTGCCGGGGATAGACAGGGCTCCTACGAGCAGTACTTC
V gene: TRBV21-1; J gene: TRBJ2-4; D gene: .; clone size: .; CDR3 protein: CASSKEEGLAKNIQYF; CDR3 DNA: TGTGCCAGCAGCAAAGAGGAGGGACTAGCCAAAAACATTCAGTACTTC
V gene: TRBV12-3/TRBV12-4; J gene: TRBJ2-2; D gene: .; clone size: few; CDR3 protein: CASRNEGTGELFF; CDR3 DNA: TGTGCCAGCAGAAACGAGGGAACCGGGGAGCTGTTTTTT